The clone carrying this T cell receptor beta chain is a singleton in its sample. Germline-derived CDR1 and CDR2 are GTSNPN and SVGIG (reference sequence). The CDR3 length is 13 residues. V was pared by 0 bases and J by 5 bases, with 11 bases between. The data stem from a study of blood T cell repertoires in COVID-19. About the study: COVID-19 samples, acute and convalescent, were from the United States, Italy and Spain. PBMCs, B-cell-depleted T cells, or T cells were the source of the cDNA or gDNA that made up the material.

Per the original methods: The assay estimated nucleated cells by amplifying reference gene primers. TCRdb keeps only in-frame clones here, not all; method: immunoSEQ multiplex PCR. Clone size and V and J calls were adopted from that table, with D and trimming inferred from the DNA. Among about 170,000 clones listed, around 90% were seen once. Sequencing was carried out using peripheral blood. The chain couples TRBV30 to TRBJ2-7, with D perhaps matching TRBD1 (5 bases). The receptor was isolated from a man aged 50 or older who had recovered from COVID-19. The CDR3 reads CAWSVRQGHEQYF. CDR3 DNA: TGTGCCTGGAGTGTTCGGCAGGGCCACGAGCAGTACTTC.